The 23 T cell receptor beta chains given below trace back to one sample, sequenced in a study of blood T cell repertoires in COVID-19. Profiled with immunoSEQ multiplex PCR; TCRdb holds only in-frame clones, not every one. The sample holds roughly 100,000 clones, around four fifths seen once. Sequenced input: peripheral blood. The source is a woman in her 70s with acute or convalescent COVID-19.

Relative to its sample, this clone is medium-sized. The chain carries TRBV9 and TRBJ1-4; D is unresolved. The V gene's germline CDR1 is SGDLS and CDR2 YYNGEE. Trimming pared 3 bases from V and 7 bases from J, leaving 10 bases between. The CDR3 is 13 residues long. This CDR3 is CASSEAGSEKLFF. DNA for the CDR3: TGTGCCAGCAGCGAAGCGGGAAGTGAAAAACTGTTTTTT. The whole variable domain, remainder taken from reference TRBV9 and TRBJ1-4, is DSGVTQTPKHLITATGQRVTLRCSPRSGDLSVYWYQQSLDQGLQFLIQYYNGEERAKGNILERFSAQQFPDLHSELNLSSLELGDSALYFCASSEAGSEKLFFGSGTQLSVL.

V and J are TRBV7-6 and TRBJ2-7, with 7 bases fitting TRBD2. The germline V gene encodes CDR1 SGHVS and CDR2 FNYEAQ. V lost 1 base, J lost 2 bases, and 2 bases stayed unmatched. The CDR3 length is 14 residues. CDR3 residues: CASSLGGSPYEQYF. The CDR3 DNA reads TGTGCCAGCAGCTTAGGCGGGAGTCCCTACGAGCAGTACTTC.

The rearrangement uses TRBV6-6 and TRBJ2-5; 9 bases line up with TRBD1. The CDR3 is made up of 14 amino acids. The ends lost 6 bases at V and 4 bases at J; junction bases unmatched: 6. The germline CDR1 and CDR2 sequences are MNHNY and SVGAGI (reference sequence). The CDR3 region is CASRTTGGGETQYF. Written as DNA, the CDR3 is TGTGCCAGCAGGACAACAGGGGGCGGAGAGACCCAGTACTTC.

V is TRBV2 and J is TRBJ1-2, with D perhaps TRBD1 (6 bases). V was clipped by 4 bases and J by 6 bases, with 15 bases between them. The CDR3 extends over 14 amino acids. From germline, CDR1 is SNHLY and CDR2 FYNNEI. For the CDR3, the DNA is TGTGCCAGCAGTGGACGAAGGGGGTCGGATGGCTACACCTTC. Translation gives CASSGRRGSDGYTF.

This rearrangement joins TRBV9 to TRBJ2-5; D unclear. CDR1 SGDLS and CDR2 YYNGEE come from the germline V gene. The V and J ends lost 4 bases and 2 bases respectively, with 6 bases between them. The CDR3 extends over 12 amino acids. For the CDR3, the DNA is TGTGCCAGCAGCTCAAATCAAGAGACCCAGTACTTC. Its translation is CASSSNQETQYF.

J is TRBJ1-6 and V is TRBV9, with 7 bases that match TRBD1. Germline-derived CDR1 and CDR2 are SGDLS and YYNGEE. The CDR3 sequence is 17 residues long. V trimming: 2 bases; J trimming: 0 bases; junction bases outside the gene matches: 5. In DNA, the CDR3 is TGTGCCAGCAGCGTGGGACAGCTTGACTCCTATAATTCACCCCTCCACTTT. Its protein is CASSVGQLDSYNSPLHF. Based on the CDR3 plus reference TRBV9 and TRBJ1-6, the full variable domain is DSGVTQTPKHLITATGQRVTLRCSPRSGDLSVYWYQQSLDQGLQFLIQYYNGEERAKGNILERFSAQQFPDLHSELNLSSLELGDSALYFCASSVGQLDSYNSPLHFGNGTRLTVT.

The chain uses TRBV4-1 and TRBJ1-5; unclear D gene. V dropped 4 bases and J dropped 0 bases, with 10 bases sitting between them. CDR1 is MGHRA and CDR2 is YSYEKL in the germline V gene. This CDR3 comprises 15 residues. The DNA for the CDR3 is TGCGCCAGCAGCCCGTCGGGGATTAGCAATCAGCCCCAGCATTTT. It codes for CASSPSGISNQPQHF.

V gene TRBV7-9 combines with J gene TRBJ1-3; D is possibly TRBD1 (6 bases). Germline CDR1 reads SEHNR; CDR2 reads FQNEAQ (reference sequence). The CDR3 extends over 16 amino acids. With 0 bases removed from V and 3 bases from J, the gap between germline ends came to 12 bases. CDR3 amino acids: CASSLALRGYGNTIYF. The CDR3 coding sequence is TGTGCCAGCAGCTTAGCCCTCAGGGGATATGGAAACACCATATATTTT.

The chain recombines TRBV24-1 with TRBJ2-5, with TRBD2 matching over 9 bases. CDR1 KGHDR and CDR2 SFDVKD come from the germline V gene. Trimming at V came to 3 bases and at J to 5 bases, leaving 18 bases not matched to a gene. The CDR3 length is 19 residues. The CDR3 coding sequence is TGTGCCACCAGTGATCGGGGTTCCGGGGAGCGGGGGGCCTGGGAGACCCAGTACTTC. Translation: CATSDRGSGERGAWETQYF.

V gene TRBV29-1 combines with J gene TRBJ2-2, with TRBD1 identical over 12 bases. V trimming: 6 bases; J trimming: 7 bases; junction bases outside the gene matches: 6. Germline-derived CDR1 and CDR2 are SQVTM and ANQGSEA. CDR3 length equals 14 residues. In DNA, the CDR3 is TGCAGCGTGGGACAGGGGGCTAGGGGCGGGGAGCTGTTTTTT. It is translated as CSVGQGARGGELFF.

As to this clone: Compared with germline, one end of the junction differs, possibly owing to a read error. The rearrangement links TRBV19 to TRBJ1-5; D unclear. Looked up from germline, CDR1 is LNHDA and CDR2 is SQIVND (reference sequence). There are 17 residues in the CDR3. Here the CDR3 reads CAGSIESRGGSNQPQHF. For the CDR3, the DNA is TGTGCCGGTAGTATAGAGTCCCGGGGAGGTAGCAATCAGCCCCAGCATTTT.

The chain carries TRBV19 and TRBJ1-5, with TRBD1 matching over 8 bases. The CDR3 spans 15 residues. The germline V gene has CDR1 LNHDA and CDR2 SQIVND (reference sequence). After removal of 6 bases from V and 8 bases from J, the junction contained 12 bases not matched to a gene. CDR3 protein: CASSLDRDGGKPQHF. DNA of the CDR3: TGTGCCAGTAGCCTGGACAGGGACGGAGGGAAGCCCCAGCATTTT.

The rearrangement joins TRBV29-1 to TRBJ2-1; 10 bases agree with TRBD1. This CDR3 comprises 13 residues. The trim removed 4 bases at V and 7 bases at J, leaving 4 bases unmatched. From germline, CDR1 is SQVTM and CDR2 ANQGSEA. CDR3 nucleotides: TGCAGCGTTGGACAGGGACAGGGGAATGAGCAGTTCTTC. Its protein product is CSVGQGQGNEQFF.

This chain connects TRBV5-1 to TRBJ2-4; a weak D match, TRBD1 (6 bases). Germline CDR1 reads SGHRS; CDR2 reads YFSETQ. With 0 bases removed from V and 5 bases from J, the gap between germline ends came to 9 bases. The CDR3 has 14 amino acids. CDR3 region: CASSLDTGQNIQYF. DNA of the CDR3: TGCGCCAGCAGCTTGGATACAGGGCAAAACATTCAGTACTTC. Looking up the rest from reference TRBV5-1 and TRBJ2-4 gives the full variable domain: KAGVTQTPRYLIKTRGQQVTLSCSPISGHRSVSWYQQTPGQGLQFLFEYFSETQRNKGNFPGRFSGRQFSNSRSEMNVSTLELGDSALYLCASSLDTGQNIQYFGAGTRLSVL.

This clone has at least ten counts. The DNA of the CDR3 is TGCGCCAGCAGCTATTCGGGGCGGGACTCCTTCCCCGGGGAGCTGTTTTTT. It translates to CASSYSGRDSFPGELFF. The J gene is TRBJ2-2, the V gene TRBV5-1, with D possibly being TRBD2 (6 bases). The germline CDR1 and CDR2 sequences are SGHRS and YFSETQ. CDR3 length: 17 residues. The V end was cut by 3 bases, the J end by 6 bases, with 21 bases between.

The CDR3 loop is CASSERRGRAPLHF. The CDR3 region has the DNA TGTGCCAGCAGTGAACGCAGGGGGCGCGCACCCCTCCACTTT. V usage is TRBV2 and J usage is TRBJ1-6; the match to TRBD1 covers 8 bases. From germline, CDR1 is SNHLY and CDR2 FYNNEI. V lost 2 bases, J lost 11 bases, and 5 bases stayed unmatched. CDR3 size: 14 residues.

There are a few counts of this clone. This chain joins TRBV27 and TRBJ2-7; 10 bases fit TRBD2. V lost 6 bases and J lost 6; bases outside the gene matches: 17. CDR1 and CDR2 from the germline V gene are MNHEY and SMNVEV (reference sequence). This CDR3 is 17 amino acids long. Written as DNA, the CDR3 is TGTGCCAGCAGCGTTTTTAGCGGGGGGACCGGAGAGGGCGAGCAGTACTTC. Residues: CASSVFSGGTGEGEQYF.

This clone was counted only a few times. The chain joins TRBV10-1 to TRBJ2-4; a possible D gene is TRBD1 (6 bases). The V end lost 5 bases, the J end lost 0 bases, and 8 bases lay between the germline ends. The CDR3 sequence is 14 residues long. Germline V gives CDR1 WNHNN, CDR2 SYGVQD (reference sequence). The CDR3 sequence: CASSSGVAKNIQYF. The CDR3 bases are TGCGCCAGCAGTTCAGGGGTAGCCAAAAACATTCAGTACTTC.

The chain has TRBV29-1 and TRBJ1-1; a weak D match, TRBD1 (5 bases). CDR1 SQVTM and CDR2 ANQGSEA come from the germline V gene. Between the trimmed V and J ends, which lost 5 bases and 1 base, there was a span of 8 bases. The length of the CDR3 is 12 residues. The CDR3 protein is CSVRQQNTEAFF. CDR3 nucleotides: TGCAGCGTTCGACAGCAGAACACTGAAGCTTTCTTT. The full variable domain, completed using reference TRBV29-1 and TRBJ1-1, is SAVISQKPSRDICQRGTSLTIQCQVDSQVTMMFWYRQQPGQSLTLIATANQGSEATYESGFVIDKFPISRPNLTFSTLTVSNMSPEDSSIYLCSVRQQNTEAFFGQGTRLTVV.

This clone was observed a single time. V gene TRBV10-3 combines with J gene TRBJ2-2; 9 bases fit TRBD2. In germline, CDR1 is ENHRY, CDR2 SYGVKD. The V gene end was trimmed by 2 bases and the J gene end by 1 base; junction bases not matched to a gene: 2. CDR3 size: 16 residues. CDR3: CAISEASGVNTGELFF. The CDR3 nucleotides read TGTGCCATCAGTGAGGCTAGCGGGGTGAACACCGGGGAGCTGTTTTTT.

Comments on this clone: Compared with germline, one end of the junction differs, possibly owing to a read error. The rearrangement joins TRBV10-1 to TRBJ2-2, with D possibly matching TRBD2 (5 bases). The CDR3 covers 12 residues. The germline CDR1 and CDR2 sequences are WNHNN and SYGVQD (reference sequence). CDR3 nucleotides: TGCGCCAGCACTGGAGAACACCGGGGAGCTGTTTTT. Its translation is CASTGEHRGAVF.

CDR3 amino acids: CASSRWDRDTEAFF. Here the CDR3 DNA reads TGTGCCAGCAGTCGCTGGGACAGGGACACTGAAGCTTTCTTT. V gene TRBV27 combines with J gene TRBJ1-1; TRBD1 matches 9 bases. This CDR3 region has 14 residues. The trim removed 5 bases at V and 3 bases at J, leaving 4 bases unmatched. Germline V gene sequence: CDR1 MNHEY, CDR2 SMNVEV (reference sequence).

The chain uses TRBV6-5 and TRBJ2-1, with 7 bases matching TRBD1. The V gene's germline CDR1 is MNHEY and CDR2 SVGAGI. This CDR3 is 14 amino acids long. Trimming removed 2 bases from V and 7 bases from J; junction bases left unmatched: 5. In nucleotides, the CDR3 is TGTGCCAGCAGTTACCTCCCCAGGGGGAATGAGCAGTTCTTC. Translating it yields CASSYLPRGNEQFF.